This is a list of T cell receptor beta chains from one sample in a study of blood T cell repertoires in COVID-19. TCRdb's copy holds only in-frame clones and misses some; the assay was immunoSEQ multiplex PCR. This sample yields around 300,000 clones, of which 70% to 90% are seen a single time; around 6.9% belongs to the top ten. Sample: peripheral blood. Receptors originate from a human donor in a cohort sampled during active COVID-19. Both conserved end residues are part of each CDR3. D genes are given only for firm matches. For some rows the clone size is stated as once, few or many, or as a class when expanded; others skip it.

>TRBJ1-1|-|TRBV10-3|-
TGTGCTATCAGTGAGTTTGACTCTAAACAAAGGGGCACTGAAGCTTTCTTT
CAISEFDSKQRGTEAFF
>TRBJ1-1|-|TRBV2|-
TGTGCCAGCAGTGTAGAGGGGGTTGGGAACACTGAAGCTTTCTTT
CASSVEGVGNTEAFF
>TRBJ2-2|once|TRBV5-8|TRBD1
TGTGCCAGCAGCTGGACAGGAGAGAACACCGGGGAGCTGTTTTTT
CASSWTGENTGELFF
>TRBJ2-7|-|TRBV12-3/TRBV12-4|TRBD1
TGTGCCAGCACCGTGGACAGGGGCGACGAGCAGTACTTC
CASTVDRGDEQYF
>TRBJ2-7|-|TRBV5-6|TRBD1
TGTGCCAGCAGCGTTAGGACAGGGGGGTACGAGCAGTACTTC
CASSVRTGGYEQYF
>TRBJ2-7|-|TRBV30|-
TGTGCCTGGAGCCCCCGGGACGAGCAGTACTTC
CAWSPRDEQYF
>TRBJ2-7|-|TRBV2|-
TGTGCCAGCAGAACTGCCTACGAGCAGTACTTC
CASRTAYEQYF
>TRBJ1-2|few|TRBV7-9|TRBD1
TGTGCCAGCAGCTTCGGGACAGGGGCCTATGGCTACACCTTC
CASSFGTGAYGYTF
>TRBJ2-6|-|TRBV5-6|TRBD1
TGTGCCAGCAGCTTGGGACAGGGAGCCTCTGGGGCCAACGTCCTGACTTTC
CASSLGQGASGANVLTF
>TRBJ2-5|-|TRBV24-1|TRBD2
TGTGCCACCATCCCAGCGGGAGAAGAGACCCAGTACTTC
CATIPAGEETQYF
>TRBJ1-5|-|TRBV10-1|-
TGCGCCAGCACCCCGACAGCAATAAACAGGGGCAATCAGCCCCAGCATTTT
CASTPTAINRGNQPQHF
>TRBJ2-2|-|TRBV5-1|-
TGCGCCAGCTCGAGCACCGGGGAGCTGTTTTTT
CASSSTGELFF
>TRBJ1-2|few|TRBV7-9|-
TGTGCCAGCAGCTTATCATCAGGGAATGGCTACACCTTC
CASSLSSGNGYTF
>TRBJ1-6|-|TRBV30|-
TGTGCCTGGAGCCTGAATTCACCCCTCCACTTT
CAWSLNSPLHF
>TRBJ2-1|-|TRBV19|-
TGTGCCAGTAGTATAATGCTAGCGCGATACAATGAGCAGTTCTTC
CASSIMLARYNEQFF
>TRBJ2-7|once|TRBV12-3/TRBV12-4|-
TGTGCCAGCAGCCAAGCCTCCTACGAGCAGTACTTC
CASSQASYEQYF
>TRBJ1-3|-|TRBV18|-
TGTGCCAGCTCTCAGACGGACTTTGGAAACACCATATATTTT
CASSQTDFGNTIYF
>TRBJ2-2|-|TRBV7-9|-
TGTGCCAGCAGCCCCACAAACACCGGGGAGCTGTTTTTT
CASSPTNTGELFF
>TRBJ2-7|-|TRBV9|TRBD1
TGTGCCAGCAGCGCCCTCCGGGACAGGGTACGGAACGAGCAGTACTTC
CASSALRDRVRNEQYF
>TRBJ1-4|-|TRBV29-1|TRBD1
TGCAGCGTTTTGGGGGACAGGGGGCAGGAAAAACTGTTTTTT
CSVLGDRGQEKLFF
>TRBJ1-3|few|TRBV2|-
TGTGCCAGCAGTATGGCGGCAAGCTCTGGAAACACCATATATTTT
CASSMAASSGNTIYF
>TRBJ2-1|-|TRBV2|-
TGTGCCAGCAGTGATCAGACAGGGCGTACGGGGGATGAGCAGTTCTTC
CASSDQTGRTGDEQFF
>TRBJ1-5|-|TRBV4-1|TRBD1
TGCGCCAGCAGCCAAGAAGGACAGGGGCCAAATCAGCCCCAGCATTTT
CASSQEGQGPNQPQHF
>TRBJ2-1|-|TRBV7-8|TRBD1
TGTGCCAGCAGCCAAAGACAGGGGGTTCTAGGGGGAGACGAGCAGTTCTTC
CASSQRQGVLGGDEQFF
>TRBJ2-7|few|TRBV24-1|TRBD1
TGTGCCACCAGTTTGACAGGGGGCGAAAACGAGCAGTACTTC
CATSLTGGENEQYF
>TRBJ1-2|-|TRBV9|-
TGTGCCAGCAGCTTAGGGACACCGGCCTATGGCTACACCTTC
CASSLGTPAYGYTF
>TRBJ2-5|-|TRBV19|-
TGTGCCAGTAGCAGTACAGGGTCCGAGGGGGAGACCCAGTACTTC
CASSSTGSEGETQYF
>TRBJ1-4|-|TRBV27|-
TGTGCCAGCAGTTTATCGACAGAGCCAACTAATGAAAAACTGTTTTTT
CASSLSTEPTNEKLFF
>TRBJ1-1|-|TRBV7-8|-
TGTGCCAGCAGCTCACCTTACGGGGAAGCTTTCTTT
CASSSPYGEAFF
>TRBJ2-1|-|TRBV20-1|-
TGCAGTGCTAGTACGGGGAATGAGCAGTTCTTC
CSASTGNEQFF
>TRBJ1-1|-|TRBV28|TRBD1
TGTGCCAGCAGTCTATACAGGGGAGGGAACACTGAAGCTTTCTTT
CASSLYRGGNTEAFF
>TRBJ2-1|-|TRBV7-3|TRBD2
TGTGCCAGCAGCTTAAATCCCCGGACTAGCGGTATGTCCTACAATGAGCAGTTCTTC
CASSLNPRTSGMSYNEQFF
>TRBJ1-3|-|TRBV3-1/TRBV3-2|-
TGTGCCAGCAGCCAAGACGGGTACTCTGGAAACACCATATATTTT
CASSQDGYSGNTIYF
>TRBJ1-2|once|TRBV29-1|-
TGCAGCGTTGAGGGGCTTACTGGCTACACCTTC
CSVEGLTGYTF
>TRBJ2-7|-|TRBV15|-
TGTGCCACCAGCAGAGATGGGGGCGGGTGGGGCTCCTACGAGCAGTACTTC
CATSRDGGGWGSYEQYF
>TRBJ2-7|-|TRBV5-1|TRBD1
TGCGCCAGCAGCTTGGGGGACAGGAGCTCCTACGAGCAGTACTTC
CASSLGDRSSYEQYF
>TRBJ2-3|-|TRBV6-5|-
TGTGCCAGCAGTACCGTCGGTTCACATACGCAGTATTTT
CASSTVGSHTQYF
>TRBJ2-3|many|TRBV5-8|TRBD1
TGTGCCAGCAGCCGTGACAGGGGATATACGCAGTATTTT
CASSRDRGYTQYF
>TRBJ1-5|-|TRBV7-2|-
TGTGCCAGCAGCTTACTGGCAGAAAATAGCAATCAGCCCCAGCATTTT
CASSLLAENSNQPQHF
>TRBJ2-3|once|TRBV18|-
TGTGCCAGCTCAAAAGGGGGTACCACAGATACGCAGTATTTT
CASSKGGTTDTQYF
>TRBJ2-3|-|TRBV2|-
TGTGCCAGCAGTCTTACAGGGGGGGGTACGCAGTATTTT
CASSLTGGGTQYF
>TRBJ1-2|-|TRBV9|-
TGTGCCAGCAGCGTTAAGGAGGCGGGGGGCTACACCTTC
CASSVKEAGGYTF
>TRBJ1-6|once|TRBV5-1|TRBD1
TGCGCCAGCAGCCCTTCACAGGGGATCACTTCACCCCTCCACTTT
CASSPSQGITSPLHF
>TRBJ1-1|-|TRBV5-6|TRBD1
TGTGCCAGCAGCTTGGACAGGGGGCACACTGAAGCTTTCTTT
CASSLDRGHTEAFF
>TRBJ2-4|-|TRBV19|-
TGTGCCAGTAGTATTTTGGGTGACTTAGCCAAAAACATTCAGTACTTC
CASSILGDLAKNIQYF
>TRBJ2-3|-|TRBV6-5|TRBD1
TGTGCCAGCAGTTATACCGGCGGACAGGGGGCAGATACGCAGTATTTT
CASSYTGGQGADTQYF
>TRBJ1-1|-|TRBV18|TRBD1
TGTGCCAGCTCACTCACAGGGGGCGGGATGAACACTGAAGCTTTCTTT
CASSLTGGGMNTEAFF
>TRBJ2-1|-|TRBV4-1|TRBD2
TGCGCCAGCAGCCAAGTCGATAAGCCGGGACTAGCGGGGGGTACGTTCTTC
CASSQVDKPGLAGGTFF
>TRBJ1-2|once|TRBV30|TRBD1
TGTGCCTGGAGCCTTCTCCAGGGGGCGACCTATGGCTACACCTTC
CAWSLLQGATYGYTF
>TRBJ2-7|-|TRBV2|TRBD1
TGTGCCAGCAGTCAGGGACAGGGGGCATACGAGCAGTACTTC
CASSQGQGAYEQYF
>TRBJ1-5|once|TRBV6-5|TRBD1
TGTGCCAGCAGATACAGGGGAAGCAATCAGCCCCAGCATTTT
CASRYRGSNQPQHF
>TRBJ2-1|once|TRBV6-5|-
TGTGCCAGCAGTATTCCAGGGGACGACAATGAGCAGTTCTTC
CASSIPGDDNEQFF
>TRBJ2-7|-|TRBV27|TRBD1
TGTGCCAGCAGTCTCACAGGGGAGAACTACGAGCAGTACTTC
CASSLTGENYEQYF
>TRBJ2-5|-|TRBV5-1|-
TGCGCCAGCAGCCCAGGACAGCCCCAAGAGACCCAGTACTTC
CASSPGQPQETQYF
>TRBJ1-5|-|TRBV3-1/TRBV3-2|-
TGTGCCAGCAGCCAAGCTGGGGGCGTCCGCAATCAGCCCCAGCATTTT
CASSQAGGVRNQPQHF
>TRBJ2-1|-|TRBV2|TRBD1
TGTGCCAGCAGTGGGGACAGGGCTCTTGACAATGAGCAGTTCTTC
CASSGDRALDNEQFF
>TRBJ2-7|-|TRBV21-1|-
TGTGCCAGCAGCAAAGAGGGGACAGGGAGGTACGAGCAGTACTTC
CASSKEGTGRYEQYF
>TRBJ1-1|-|TRBV5-1|TRBD1
TGCGCCAGCGAAACTCAAACCACCGAGCGGAGCGGGACAGGGGCCAACACTGAAGCTTTCTTT
CASETQTTERSGTGANTEAFF